Each of the 26 T cell receptor beta chains below was sequenced from the same sample in a study of control samples from healthy donors and cancer patients. Sequencing was performed with immunoSEQ multiplex PCR; in TCRdb, only in-frame clones are kept and a portion is missing. Of roughly 130,000 clones listed, just under 95% are singletons. The sequencing sample was made of blood. The receptors stem from a man aged 25-45 years in good health.

The V and J genes are TRBV24-1 and TRBJ2-1; 10 nucleotides align to TRBD2. V shed 3 bases, J shed 4 bases, and the junction held 8 bases outside the gene matches. Germline V gives CDR1 KGHDR, CDR2 SFDVKD. The CDR3 is made up of 17 amino acids. The CDR3 DNA reads as TGTGCCACCAGTGATAAGGTTAGCGGGGGGCCTTACAATGAGCAGTTCTTC. Translated, it gives CATSDKVSGGPYNEQFF.

The sample holds one count of this clone. The gene calls are TRBV7-2 and TRBJ1-2; D not certain. This CDR3 has 12 amino acids. Germline V gives CDR1 SGHTA, CDR2 FQGNSA. V dropped 1 base and J dropped 5 bases, with 5 bases sitting between them. The CDR3 DNA reads as TGTGCCAGCAGCTTAGGATTTTATGGCTACACCTTC. Protein product: CASSLGFYGYTF.

CDR3: CASSLVLKNPDIQYF. DNA of the CDR3: TGTGCCAGCAGCTTGGTTCTTAAGAATCCGGACATTCAGTACTTC. The chain links TRBV5-8 to TRBJ2-4; the D is unclear. This CDR3 spans 15 amino acids. The ends were cut back, 0 bases at V and 8 bases at J, with 15 bases in the middle. Germline values: CDR1 SGHTS, CDR2 YDEGEE.

The rearrangement joins TRBV4-3 to TRBJ1-3, with 8 positions matching TRBD1. The germline gives CDR1 LGHNA, CDR2 YSLEER. This CDR3 has 18 amino acids. The trim removed 0 bases at V and 0 bases at J, leaving 7 bases unmatched. CDR3 amino acids: CASSQETDRALSGNTIYF. For the CDR3, the DNA is TGCGCCAGCAGCCAAGAAACGGACAGGGCGCTCTCTGGAAACACCATATATTTT.

This clone was detected only once. CDR3 sequence reads: CDTVSYEQYF. The CDR3 bases are TGTGATACAGTTTCCTACGAGCAGTACTTC. The chain combines TRBV28 with TRBJ2-7; the D is unclear. This CDR3 comprises 10 residues. Germline V gene data show CDR1 as MDHEN and CDR2 as SYDVKM. The complete variable domain, with remaining parts taken from reference TRBV28 and TRBJ2-7, reads DVKVTQSSRYLVKRTGEKVFLECVQDMDHENMFWYRQDPGLGLRLIYFSYDVKMKEKGDIPEGYSVSREKKERFSLILESASTNQTSMYLCDTVSYEQYFGPGTRLTVT.

This clone has only a few counts. The genes are TRBV3-1 (or the pseudogene TRBV3-2) and TRBJ2-2; no clear D. The CDR3 spans 12 residues. Between the trimmed V and J ends, which lost 4 bases and 2 bases, there was a span of 2 bases. The germline gives CDR1 LGHDT, CDR2 YNNKEL (reference sequence). In nucleotides, the CDR3 is TGTGCCAGCAGCCCTAACACCGGGGAGCTGTTTTTT. Its translation: CASSPNTGELFF.

The chain couples TRBV5-4 to TRBJ2-2; D tentatively reads TRBD1 or TRBD2 (5 bases each). CDR1 SGHNT and CDR2 YYREEE come from the germline V gene (reference sequence). This CDR3 has 15 residues. The CDR3: CVSSGAPLNTGELFF. DNA for the CDR3: TGTGTTTCGTCCGGGGCCCCCCTAAACACCGGGGAGCTGTTTTTT.

V usage is TRBV9 and J usage is TRBJ2-3; D is perhaps TRBD2 (5 bases). Germline values: CDR1 SGDLS, CDR2 YYNGEE. This CDR3 has 14 residues. V lost 1 base, J lost 7 bases, and 13 bases lay in between. The CDR3 DNA reads as TGTGCCAGCAGCGTAACCCGGGCCGGGAATACGCAGTATTTT. Protein product: CASSVTRAGNTQYF.

The chain carries TRBV7-8 and TRBJ2-5; maybe TRBD2 (5 bases). This CDR3 is built from 13 residues. The germline V and J ends were trimmed by 4 bases and 3 bases, with 9 bases remaining between them. CDR1 is SGHVS and CDR2 is FQNEAQ in the germline V gene. Here the CDR3 DNA reads TGTGCCAGCAGCTCGCTGGAGGAAGAGACCCAGTACTTC. The encoded protein is CASSSLEEETQYF.

The J gene is TRBJ2-7, the V gene TRBV6-2 or TRBV6-3; D gene uncertain. The CDR3 is 14 residues long. Looked up from germline, CDR1 is MNHEY and CDR2 is SVGEGT. Trimming took 2 bases from V and 5 from J, leaving 13 bases between them. The CDR3 DNA is TGTGCCAGCAGTTACAAGGGAATCCCCCACGAGCAGTACTTC. This translates into CASSYKGIPHEQYF.

J is TRBJ2-7 and V is TRBV19, with TRBD1 matching 9 bases. The trim removed 5 bases at V and 6 bases at J, leaving 8 bases unmatched. Germline V gives CDR1 LNHDA, CDR2 SQIVND (reference sequence). The CDR3 contains 14 residues. CDR3 DNA sequence: TGTGCCAGTAGTGCCGGGACAGGGAGCTTCGAGCAGTACTTC. This sequence encodes CASSAGTGSFEQYF.

The chain employs TRBV24-1 and TRBJ2-1; 7 bases are shared with TRBD1. J was trimmed by 7 bases and V by 0 bases; bases with no gene match: 2. The V gene's germline CDR1 is KGHDR and CDR2 SFDVKD. The CDR3 totals 14 residues. In DNA form, the CDR3 reads TGTGCCACCAGTGATTTGCGACAGGGAAATGAGCAGTTCTTC. This sequence encodes CATSDLRQGNEQFF.

As concerns this clone: A junction end diverges from the germline sequence, so it may reflect a read error. CDR3 in amino acids: CASSLDRYKNYDYTF. The CDR3 DNA is TGCGCCAGCAGCTTAGACAGATATAAAAACTATGACTACACCTTC. The chain uses TRBV5-1 and TRBJ1-2; perhaps TRBD1 as D (5 bases). This CDR3 region has 15 residues. Germline-derived CDR1 and CDR2 are SGHRS and YFSETQ.

The sample holds one count of this clone. The V and J genes are TRBV27 and TRBJ2-7; no clear D gene. CDR1 is MNHEY, CDR2 SMNVEV, per germline (reference sequence). Trimming removed 2 bases from V and 3 bases from J, with 8 bases in between. This CDR3 is built from 13 residues. The CDR3, as DNA: TGTGCCAGCAGTTTAGGACCCCGCTACGAGCAGTACTTC. Encoded protein: CASSLGPRYEQYF.

V is TRBV5-4 and J is TRBJ2-7, with TRBD2 identical over 8 bases. The junction had 5 bases not matched to a gene; V was cut back by 1 base and J by 2 bases. The length of the CDR3 is 15 residues. Germline V lookup: CDR1 SGHNT, CDR2 YYREEE (reference sequence). The CDR3 nucleotides read TGTGCCAGCAGCTTGTGGTCAGCGGGGGCCTACGAGCAGTACTTC. Amino acids: CASSLWSAGAYEQYF.

The chain combines TRBV6-2 or TRBV6-3 with TRBJ2-3; the D is unclear. The length of the CDR3 is 12 residues. The V end lost 2 bases, the J end lost 4 bases, and 4 bases lay between the germline ends. Germline CDR1 MNHEY, CDR2 SVGEGT. The CDR3 protein is CASSYLADTQYF. In DNA, the CDR3 is TGTGCCAGCAGTTACCTGGCAGATACGCAGTATTTT.

This sequence joins TRBV27 and TRBJ2-7; TRBD1 aligns across 9 bases. CDR1 and CDR2 (germline): MNHEY, SMNVEV (reference sequence). Trimming at V came to 6 bases and at J to 4 bases, leaving 10 bases not matched to a gene. This CDR3 contains 15 residues. Here the CDR3 DNA reads TGTGCCAGCAGCAAGACGGGACAGGGTGGGTACGAGCAGTACTTC. Translating it yields CASSKTGQGGYEQYF.

The rearrangement joins TRBV18 to TRBJ1-3, with 7 bases lining up with TRBD1. Germline CDR1 reads KGHSH; CDR2 reads LQKENI. After removal of 4 bases from V and 0 bases from J, the junction contained 6 bases not matched to a gene. This CDR3 spans 16 amino acids. The CDR3 here is CASSRWTGTSGNTIYF. The CDR3 region has the DNA TGTGCCAGCTCACGATGGACAGGAACCTCTGGAAACACCATATATTTT.

The V call is TRBV6-1, the J call TRBJ2-2; D possibly corresponds to TRBD2 (5 bases). The CDR3 runs 12 residues. From germline, CDR1 is MNHNS and CDR2 SASEGT. V gave up 8 bases and J gave up 6 bases, with 10 bases separating them. CDR3: CASLTEAGELFF. Written as DNA, the CDR3 is TGTGCCAGCCTCACGGAGGCCGGGGAGCTGTTTTTT.

The chain is built from TRBV2 and TRBJ1-1; D is unresolved. The V end lost 2 bases, the J end lost 4 bases, and 17 bases lay between the germline ends. The CDR3 covers 16 residues. Germline CDR1 and CDR2: SNHLY and FYNNEI. The CDR3 protein is CASSENAGSVITEAFF. CDR3 bases: TGTGCCAGCAGTGAAAACGCAGGAAGCGTTATCACTGAAGCTTTCTTT.

This clone is a singleton in its sample. The rearrangement joins TRBV19 to TRBJ2-3; D is possibly TRBD2 (6 bases). The length of the CDR3 is 11 residues. CDR1 and CDR2 from the germline V gene are LNHDA and SQIVND (reference sequence). Trimming stripped 5 bases from V and 6 bases from J, with 6 bases between. CDR3: CASSRGDTQYF. CDR3 coding DNA: TGTGCCAGTAGTCGGGGGGATACGCAGTATTTT.

The CDR3 DNA sequence: TGTGCCATCAGTGTATCAGGACAGGGGACCGGGGAGCTGTTTTTT. Translating it yields CAISVSGQGTGELFF. This sequence joins TRBV10-3 and TRBJ2-2; 9 nucleotides align to TRBD1. V lost 4 bases to trimming and J lost 5 bases; unmatched junction nucleotides: 5. From germline, CDR1 is ENHRY and CDR2 SYGVKD. CDR3 length: 15 residues.

The count of this clone is one. The rearrangement uses TRBV29-1 and TRBJ2-3; 9 nucleotides align to TRBD1. V lost 4 bases to trimming and J lost 3 bases; unmatched junction nucleotides: 11. The CDR3 consists of 16 residues. Looked up from germline, CDR1 is SQVTM and CDR2 is ANQGSEA. The CDR3 nucleotides read TGCAGCGTTGTATGGGGAGGGACAGGGAGGACAGATACGCAGTATTTT. This codes for CSVVWGGTGRTDTQYF.

The table lists this clone with a count of one. This chain links TRBV15 with TRBJ1-5, with D maybe TRBD1 (5 bases). Looked up from germline, CDR1 is LNHNV and CDR2 is YYDKDF (reference sequence). This CDR3 is built from 14 residues. V was cut by 0 bases and J by 5 bases, with 8 bases left in between. The CDR3 reads CATSREGGYQPQHF. Here the CDR3 DNA reads TGTGCCACCAGCAGAGAGGGGGGTTATCAGCCCCAGCATTTT.

The genes are TRBV6-5 and TRBJ2-7; D unclear. From germline, CDR1 is MNHEY and CDR2 SVGAGI. With 8 bases removed from V and 2 bases from J, the gap between germline ends came to 10 bases. The CDR3 has 12 amino acids. As DNA, the CDR3 is TGTGCCAGCCTCTCGTCGGCCTACGAGCAGTACTTC. Translation gives CASLSSAYEQYF.

This rearrangement joins TRBV24-1 to TRBJ2-7; D unclear. The germline V and J ends were trimmed by 6 bases and 5 bases, with 22 bases remaining between them. The CDR3 length is 16 residues. The V gene's germline CDR1 is KGHDR and CDR2 SFDVKD. The CDR3 bases are TGTGCCACCAGTATACCTCGGGCCTCTTCAAGCCACGAGCAGTACTTC. Translated, it gives CATSIPRASSSHEQYF.